This T cell receptor (beta chain) was identified in a study of blood T cell repertoires in COVID-19. Study-wide background: Samples came from the United States, Italy and Spain, spanning acute and convalescent COVID-19.

CDR3 length: 16 amino acids. CDR1 and CDR2 from the germline V gene are SGHKS and YYEKEE (reference sequence). The V segment lost 1 base and the J segment 1 base; nucleotides outside the gene matches: 4. Generated by immunoSEQ multiplex PCR, the TCRdb table keeps only in-frame clones and is missing some. Found here are 60,000 or so clones, just under 80% of them singletons; the top ten hold less than 30%. The receptor was isolated from a human donor in a cohort sampled during active COVID-19. This rearrangement joins TRBV5-5 to TRBJ2-1; 8 nucleotides line up with TRBD1. The source material was peripheral blood. The CDR3 sequence is CASSLLDRGSYNEQFF. The CDR3 coding sequence is TGTGCCAGCAGCTTGCTTGACAGGGGTTCCTACAATGAGCAGTTCTTC.